One and the same sample provided the 4 T cell receptor beta chains below, sequenced in a study of blood T cell repertoires in COVID-19. The method was immunoSEQ multiplex PCR; TCRdb's version includes in-frame clones alone and lacks a portion of them. Here the sample spans tens of thousands of clones, about 86% being singletons. The sample was peripheral blood. Receptor source: a man older than 75 with active COVID-19.

J is TRBJ2-1 and V is TRBV4-1; 9 bases are a match to TRBD1. The CDR3 has 15 amino acids. Germline values: CDR1 MGHRA, CDR2 YSYEKL. The junction had 3 bases not matched to a gene; V was cut back by 1 base and J by 5 bases. The CDR3 here is CASSQVGQGDNEQFF. In nucleotides, the CDR3 is TGCGCCAGCAGCCAAGTGGGACAGGGAGACAATGAGCAGTTCTTC.

The chain uses TRBV5-6 and TRBJ2-7, with D unclear. CDR1 is SGHDT, CDR2 YYEEEE, per germline. There are 14 residues in the CDR3. V was trimmed by 1 base and J by 7 bases, leaving 15 bases between them. The CDR3 loop reads CASSLIDRNGEQYF. The CDR3 DNA is TGTGCCAGCAGCTTGATTGATAGAAACGGGGAGCAGTACTTC.

The gene calls are TRBV14 and TRBJ2-1, with 7 bases fitting TRBD1. Germline assignment: CDR1 SGHDN and CDR2 FVKESK. The CDR3 consists of 16 residues. Trimming removed 3 bases from V and 4 bases from J; junction bases left unmatched: 9. Written as DNA, the CDR3 is TGTGCCAGCAGCCAGCTGGGACAGAGCCTTTACAATGAGCAGTTCTTC. This encodes CASSQLGQSLYNEQFF.

This chain connects TRBV18 to TRBJ2-7, with a tentative D call TRBD2 (6 bases). The germline V and J ends were trimmed by 0 bases and 6 bases, with 18 bases remaining between them. In germline, CDR1 is KGHSH, CDR2 LQKENI. This CDR3 is built from 16 residues. The CDR3 is CASSPPSRGSLGEQYF. The CDR3 nucleotides are TGTGCCAGCTCACCACCCTCTCGGGGGAGTTTGGGCGAGCAGTACTTC.